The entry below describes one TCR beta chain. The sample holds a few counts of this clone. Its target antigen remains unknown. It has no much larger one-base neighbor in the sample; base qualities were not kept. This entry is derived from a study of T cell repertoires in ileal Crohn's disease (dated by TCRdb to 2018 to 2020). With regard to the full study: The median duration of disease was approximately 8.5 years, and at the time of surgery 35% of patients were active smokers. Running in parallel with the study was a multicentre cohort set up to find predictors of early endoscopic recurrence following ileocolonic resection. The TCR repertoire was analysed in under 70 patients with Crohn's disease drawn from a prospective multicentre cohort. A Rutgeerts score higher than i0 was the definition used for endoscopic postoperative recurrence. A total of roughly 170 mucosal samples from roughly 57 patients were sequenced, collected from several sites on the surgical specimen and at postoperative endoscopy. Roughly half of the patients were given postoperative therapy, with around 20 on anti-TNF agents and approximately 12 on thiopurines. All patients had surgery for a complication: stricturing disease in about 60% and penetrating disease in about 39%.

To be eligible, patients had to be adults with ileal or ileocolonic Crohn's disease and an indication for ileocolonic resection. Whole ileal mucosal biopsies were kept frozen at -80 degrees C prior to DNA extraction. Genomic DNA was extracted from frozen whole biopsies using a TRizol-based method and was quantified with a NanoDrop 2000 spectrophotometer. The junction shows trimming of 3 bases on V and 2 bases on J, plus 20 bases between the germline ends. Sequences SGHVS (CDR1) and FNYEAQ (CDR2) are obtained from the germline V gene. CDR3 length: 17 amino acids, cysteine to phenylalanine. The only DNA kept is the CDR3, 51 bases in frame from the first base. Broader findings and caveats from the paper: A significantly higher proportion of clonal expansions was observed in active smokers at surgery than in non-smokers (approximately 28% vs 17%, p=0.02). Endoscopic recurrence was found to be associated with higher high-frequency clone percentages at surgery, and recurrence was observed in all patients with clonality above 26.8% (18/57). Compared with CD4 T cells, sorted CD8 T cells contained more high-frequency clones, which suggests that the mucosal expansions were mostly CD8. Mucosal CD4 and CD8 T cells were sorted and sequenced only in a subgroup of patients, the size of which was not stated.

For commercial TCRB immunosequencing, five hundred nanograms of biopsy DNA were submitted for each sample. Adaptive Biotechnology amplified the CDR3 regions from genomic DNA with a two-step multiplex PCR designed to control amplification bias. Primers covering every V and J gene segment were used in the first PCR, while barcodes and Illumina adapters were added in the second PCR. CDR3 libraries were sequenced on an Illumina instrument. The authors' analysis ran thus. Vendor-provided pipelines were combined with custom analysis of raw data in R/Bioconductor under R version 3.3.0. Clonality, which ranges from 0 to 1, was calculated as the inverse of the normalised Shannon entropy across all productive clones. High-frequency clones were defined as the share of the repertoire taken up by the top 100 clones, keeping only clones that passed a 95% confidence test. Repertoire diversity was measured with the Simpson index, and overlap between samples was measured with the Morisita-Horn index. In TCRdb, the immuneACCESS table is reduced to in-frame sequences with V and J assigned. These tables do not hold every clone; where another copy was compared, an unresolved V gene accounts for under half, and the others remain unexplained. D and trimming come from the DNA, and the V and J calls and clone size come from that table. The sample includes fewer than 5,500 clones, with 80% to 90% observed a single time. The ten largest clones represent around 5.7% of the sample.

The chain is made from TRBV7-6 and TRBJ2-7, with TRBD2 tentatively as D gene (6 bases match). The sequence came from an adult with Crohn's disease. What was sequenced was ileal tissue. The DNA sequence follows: TGTGCCAGCAGCTTTAGGGTTGGGGGAGGAAGGACCTACGAGCAGTACTTC. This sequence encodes CASSFRVGGGRTYEQYF.